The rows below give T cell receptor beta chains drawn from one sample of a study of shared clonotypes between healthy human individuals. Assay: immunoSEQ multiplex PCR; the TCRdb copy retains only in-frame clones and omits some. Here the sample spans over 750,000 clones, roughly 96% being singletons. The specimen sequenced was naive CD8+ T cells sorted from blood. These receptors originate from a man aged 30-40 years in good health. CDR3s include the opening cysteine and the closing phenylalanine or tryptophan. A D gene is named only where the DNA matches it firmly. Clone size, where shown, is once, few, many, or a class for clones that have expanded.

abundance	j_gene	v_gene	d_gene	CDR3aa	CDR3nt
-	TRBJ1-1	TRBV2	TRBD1	CASRGPYGQASSEAFF	TGTGCCAGCAGAGGACCTTATGGACAGGCTTCATCTGAAGCTTTCTTT
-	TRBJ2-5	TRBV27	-	CASRGRGMKETQYF	TGTGCCAGCAGGGGCCGAGGAATGAAAGAGACCCAGTACTTC
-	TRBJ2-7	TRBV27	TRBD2	CASRTNWIAGRVVYEQYF	TGTGCCAGCAGAACTAACTGGATAGCGGGTCGTGTAGTCTACGAGCAGTACTTC
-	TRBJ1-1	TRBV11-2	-	CASSLDLGGMAFF	TGTGCCAGCAGCTTAGATTTGGGGGGGATGGCTTTCTTT
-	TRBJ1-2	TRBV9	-	CASSVAVSEGYGYTF	TGTGCCAGCAGCGTAGCTGTTTCCGAAGGGTATGGCTACACCTTC
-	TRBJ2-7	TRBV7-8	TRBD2	CASIVAGGNEQYF	TGTGCCAGCATCGTAGCGGGAGGGAACGAGCAGTACTTC
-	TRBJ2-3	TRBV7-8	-	CASSRQAGDTQYF	TGTGCCAGCAGCCGACAAGCGGGAGATACGCAGTATTTT
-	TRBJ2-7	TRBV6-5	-	CASSFQDHYEQYF	TGTGCCAGCAGTTTCCAGGACCACTACGAGCAGTACTTC
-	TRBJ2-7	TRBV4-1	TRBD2	CASSQDPSGVYEQYF	TGCGCCAGCAGCCAAGATCCCAGCGGGGTCTACGAGCAGTACTTC
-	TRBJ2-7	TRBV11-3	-	CASSSRGSYEQYF	TGTGCCAGCAGCTCACGGGGTTCCTACGAGCAGTACTTC
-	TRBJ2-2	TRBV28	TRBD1	CASRGQGTGELFF	TGTGCCAGCAGGGGACAGGGGACCGGGGAGCTGTTTTTT
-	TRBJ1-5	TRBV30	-	CAWSAGQGAPQPQHF	TGTGCCTGGAGTGCGGGGCAGGGAGCCCCTCAGCCCCAGCATTTT
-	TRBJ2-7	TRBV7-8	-	CASSGPGLAKNEQYF	TGTGCCAGCAGCGGCCCGGGGCTAGCGAAGAACGAGCAGTACTTC
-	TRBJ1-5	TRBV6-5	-	CASSYRGNQPQHF	TGTGCCAGCAGTTACCGGGGCAATCAGCCCCAGCATTTT
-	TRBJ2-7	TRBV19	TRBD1	CASSIRDSYEQYF	TGTGCCAGTAGTATCCGGGACAGCTACGAGCAGTACTTC
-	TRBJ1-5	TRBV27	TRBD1	CASSWDSLEPQHF	TGTGCCAGCAGTTGGGACAGCCTTGAGCCCCAGCATTTT
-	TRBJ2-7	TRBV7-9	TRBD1	CASSPPRADRGYEQYF	TGTGCCAGCAGCCCCCCCCGCGCGGACAGGGGCTACGAGCAGTACTTC
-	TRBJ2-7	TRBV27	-	CASRVSGQGPSYEQYF	TGTGCCAGCAGGGTTTCCGGGCAGGGACCTTCCTACGAGCAGTACTTC
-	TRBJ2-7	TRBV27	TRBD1	CASSLTGQVYEQYF	TGTGCCAGCAGTTTAACCGGACAGGTCTACGAGCAGTACTTC
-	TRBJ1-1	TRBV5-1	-	CASSLGTLNTEAFF	TGCGCCAGCAGCTTAGGGACACTGAACACTGAAGCTTTCTTT
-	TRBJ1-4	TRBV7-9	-	CASSLALGAGGEKLFF	TGTGCCAGCAGCTTAGCGCTAGGGGCTGGTGGTGAAAAACTGTTTTTT
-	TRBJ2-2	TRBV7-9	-	CASSPSPTGELFF	TGTGCCAGCAGCCCCTCCCCCACCGGGGAGCTGTTTTTT
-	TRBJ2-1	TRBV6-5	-	CASRTLWGEQFF	TGTGCCAGCAGGACGCTCTGGGGTGAGCAGTTCTTC
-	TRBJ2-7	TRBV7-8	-	CASSSTLARTTYEQYF	TGTGCCAGCAGCTCGACCCTAGCCAGGACAACCTACGAGCAGTACTTC
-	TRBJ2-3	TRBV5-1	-	CASSLGPDSRGADTQYF	TGCGCCAGCAGCTTGGGACCGGACTCGCGCGGGGCAGATACGCAGTATTTT
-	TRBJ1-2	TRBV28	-	CARAGGYTF	TGTGCCAGGGCAGGTGGCTACACCTTC
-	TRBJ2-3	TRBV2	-	CASSVETGPKIYTQYF	TGTGCCAGCAGTGTCGAGACCGGACCTAAGATATATACGCAGTATTTT
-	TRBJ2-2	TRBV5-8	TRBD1	CASNARGQSTGELFF	TGTGCCAGCAACGCCCGGGGACAGAGCACCGGGGAGCTGTTTTTT
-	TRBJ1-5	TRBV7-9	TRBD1	CASSSTGGSNQPQHF	TGTGCCAGCAGCTCTACAGGGGGCAGCAATCAGCCCCAGCATTTT
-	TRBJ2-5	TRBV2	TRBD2	CASTSGTSGVQETQYF	TGTGCCAGCACGTCAGGGACTAGCGGGGTACAAGAGACCCAGTACTTC
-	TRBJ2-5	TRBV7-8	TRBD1	CASSRGGGETQYF	TGTGCCAGCAGCAGAGGGGGCGGGGAGACCCAGTACTTC
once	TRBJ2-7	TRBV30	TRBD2	CAWSGASGYEQYF	TGTGCCTGGAGTGGCGCTAGCGGCTACGAGCAGTACTTC
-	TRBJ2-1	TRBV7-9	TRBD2	CASSLLAGGYNEQFF	TGTGCCAGCAGCCTACTAGCGGGAGGGTACAATGAGCAGTTCTTC
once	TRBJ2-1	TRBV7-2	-	CASSLGLAIARGYNEQFF	TGTGCCAGCAGCTTAGGGCTAGCGATAGCAAGAGGGTACAATGAGCAGTTCTTC
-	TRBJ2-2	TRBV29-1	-	CSVEGQNTGELFF	TGCAGCGTGGAAGGACAGAACACCGGGGAGCTGTTTTTT
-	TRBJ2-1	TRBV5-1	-	CASSFNNEQFF	TGCGCCAGCAGCTTCAACAATGAGCAGTTCTTC
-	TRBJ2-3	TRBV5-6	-	CASSPEGAPVADTQYF	TGTGCCAGCAGCCCGGAGGGGGCGCCGGTAGCAGATACGCAGTATTTT
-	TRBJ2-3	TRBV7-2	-	CASRLGTVPQYF	TGTGCCAGCAGATTAGGTACTGTTCCGCAGTATTTT
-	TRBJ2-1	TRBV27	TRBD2	CASSSLAGGPYEQFF	TGTGCCAGCAGTTCACTAGCGGGAGGGCCGTATGAGCAGTTCTTC
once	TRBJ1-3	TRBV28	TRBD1	CASRDGTGGTSGNTIYF	TGTGCCAGCCGAGACGGGACAGGGGGGACCTCTGGAAACACCATATATTTT
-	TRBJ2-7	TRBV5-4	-	CASSLDGGGEQYF	TGTGCCAGCAGCTTGGACGGCGGTGGCGAGCAGTACTTC
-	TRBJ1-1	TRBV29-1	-	CSVEDGAGTEAFF	TGCAGCGTTGAAGACGGTGCCGGCACTGAAGCTTTCTTT
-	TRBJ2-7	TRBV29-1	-	CSVIQPSSYEQYF	TGCAGCGTAATACAGCCAAGCTCCTACGAGCAGTACTTC
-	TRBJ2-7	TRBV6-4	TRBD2	CASSEFPSGSYEQYF	TGTGCCAGCAGTGAATTCCCTAGCGGAAGCTACGAGCAGTACTTC
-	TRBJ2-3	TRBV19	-	CASSIVEGWDTDTQYF	TGTGCCAGTAGTATAGTTGAAGGATGGGACACCGATACGCAGTATTTT
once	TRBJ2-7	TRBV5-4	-	CASSSGTYEQYF	TGTGCCAGCAGCTCAGGGACGTACGAGCAGTACTTC
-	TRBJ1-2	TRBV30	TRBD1	CAWTDRELYGYTF	TGTGCCTGGACCGACAGGGAACTCTATGGCTACACCTTC
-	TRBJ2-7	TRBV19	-	CASSGFVLGEQYF	TGTGCCAGTAGCGGATTTGTCCTTGGGGAGCAGTACTTC
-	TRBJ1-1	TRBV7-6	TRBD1	CASSPSGQGTEAFF	TGTGCCAGCAGCCCCTCCGGACAGGGCACTGAAGCTTTCTTT
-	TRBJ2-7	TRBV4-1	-	CASSQALGYEQYF	TGCGCCAGCAGCCAAGCCCTGGGGTACGAGCAGTACTTC
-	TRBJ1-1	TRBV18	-	CASSPGPGTEAFF	TGTGCCAGCTCACCGGGACCAGGCACTGAAGCTTTCTTT
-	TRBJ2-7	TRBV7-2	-	CASSLRGPYEQYF	TGTGCCAGCAGCTTACGGGGACCTTACGAGCAGTACTTC
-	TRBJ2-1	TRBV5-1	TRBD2	CASSLEGLAGGYEQFF	TGCGCCAGCAGCTTGGAGGGACTAGCGGGAGGCTATGAGCAGTTCTTC
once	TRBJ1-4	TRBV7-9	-	CASSSEGVEKLFF	TGTGCCAGCAGCTCCGAAGGAGTGGAAAAACTGTTTTTT
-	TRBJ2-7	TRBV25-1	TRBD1	CASSVWDSSYEQYF	TGTGCCAGCAGTGTATGGGACAGTTCCTACGAGCAGTACTTC
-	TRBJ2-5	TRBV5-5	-	CASSSYDGHIEETQYF	TGTGCCAGCAGCTCCTATGACGGCCATATAGAAGAGACCCAGTACTTC
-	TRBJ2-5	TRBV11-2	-	CASSLGRETQYF	TGTGCCAGCAGCTTAGGGAGAGAGACCCAGTACTTC
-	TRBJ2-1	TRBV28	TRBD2	CASSLGNLVPTSGRAIEQFF	TGTGCCAGCAGTTTAGGGAATTTAGTCCCAACTAGCGGGAGGGCCATTGAGCAGTTCTTC
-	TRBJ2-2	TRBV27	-	CASSPDETGELFF	TGTGCCAGCAGTCCAGATGAGACCGGGGAGCTGTTTTTT
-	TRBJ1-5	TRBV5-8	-	CASSLVLAGGPQHF	TGTGCCAGCAGCTTGGTTCTGGCTGGCGGGCCCCAGCATTTT